This TCR beta chain was sequenced during a study of shared clonotypes between healthy human individuals (dated by TCRdb to the early 2020s). For context, the study as a whole: The cohort included three men and two women between 18 and 49 years of age. For each donor, CD4 naive and CD4 memory were each run on three plates, CD8 naive on two plates, and CD8 memory on one plate. To estimate repertoire size and how much clonotypes are shared between individuals, the study performed deep sequencing of blood TCR repertoires from 4 to 6 healthy adults. To increase sequencing depth and limit assay-specific biases, different laboratories used diverse techniques to prepare libraries and sequence TCR repertoires. Per donor, leukapheresis produced somewhere between about 0.8 and 9.5 billion PBMCs.

To note about this clone: This receptor's antigen is unknown. The sample holds no much larger clone one base away, and base qualities are not on file.

Using the deep immunoSEQ assay, TCR CDR3 regions were amplified from genomic DNA by multiplex PCR. Extracted genomic DNA from each cell subset was distributed evenly across all wells of several immunoSEQ 96-well plates, and each plate was treated as a replicate. For sorted subsets, each replicate PCR was loaded with about 0.2 ug genomic DNA, equivalent to about 33,000 T cell genomes. The purified libraries were quantified using a Qubit 3.0 fluorometer, sized with a Bioanalyzer 2100, and then quantified again using the KAPA Library Quantification kit. A separate single-read 150-cycle Illumina NextSeq 550 flow cell was used to sequence each immunoSEQ 96-well plate. The authors' pipeline ran thus. Because only junctional sequences without quality scores were contained in the immunoSEQ output, filtering matching that applied to full-length reads could not be performed. Sequences were annotated with PyIR, a Python wrapper for IgBLAST v1.9, and V/J genes and CDR3 were assigned using IMGT germline references. Reads with weak V/J assignments (E-value above 1e-6), missing CDR3, stop codons, out-of-frame junctions, or ambiguous translated residues were removed. V3J clonotypes were defined by identical inferred V gene, J gene, and CDR3 amino acid sequence. Percentage overlap between repertoires was calculated by dividing the number of shared unique clonotypes by the size of the smaller repertoire. Repertoire richness was assessed with RTK rarefaction, the Chao1 estimator, and Recon v2.1 estimates of unobserved clonotypes. For all TCRbeta clonotypes obtained by the gDNA method from a few donors, generation probabilities were computed with OLGA. The immuneACCESS repertoire file appears here via TCRdb, limited to in-frame rearrangements. These files lack a portion of the clones; in checked studies, under half of the deficit traces to unresolved V genes, and the cause of the others is not known. V, J and clone size are taken as reported in that table, and D and trimming were inferred from the DNA itself. Recorded for this sample are approximately 2,300,000 clones; roughly 90% of them occurred a single time. The top ten hold 0.3% to 0.45% of the sample.

The CDR3 goes from the cysteine to the phenylalanine over 17 residues. Here the CDR3 DNA is all that survives: 51 bases in frame from base 1. Between the V and J ends, shortened by 5 bases and 4 bases respectively, the junction contains 24 bases. CDR1 and CDR2 are drawn from the germline V gene: MNHGY, SAAAGT. What the study reported, not specific to this receptor: The genetic and exposure-history diversity represented was limited by the small number of donors. Compared with non-shared clonotypes, clonotypes shared by all four sorted-subset donors had higher generation probabilities. Larger estimated clonotype richness was generally found for naive subsets than for memory subsets. Around 5.4% of naive CD4, 3.5% of naive CD8, 2.3% of memory CD4, and 0.4% of memory CD8 clonotypes were shared across several donors. Sampling was restricted to blood, and TCR repertoires in tissue are likely to differ from TCR repertoires in blood. Based on pairwise subsampling, the degree of clonotype sharing among donors was expected to be affected by sequencing depth. Rarefaction of sorted-subset datasets indicated incomplete sequencing despite the large sequencing depth.

Donors were healthy HIV-negative adults with no recently reported acute infections or vaccinations. Every donor was a Caucasian adult residing in Nashville, Tennessee, USA. CD4+ T cells were enriched by magnetic negative selection, after which naive cells were positively selected on CD45RA and the negative fraction was taken as the memory subset. After blood collection by leukapheresis, PBMCs were isolated using Ficoll-Histopaque density gradient centrifugation and then cryopreserved in the vapor phase of liquid nitrogen. Purity and quantity of every magnetically sorted T cell population were checked by analytical flow cytometry. Genomic DNA was isolated from each sorted fraction and quantified by UV absorbance on a Nanodrop 2000c.

The sample consisted of naive CD4+ T cells from PBMCs. In the paper's terms, the cell subset or site label means: CD45RA+ positively selected. Recombination joined TRBV6-8 with TRBJ2-7; matching of 5 bases hints at TRBD1 as the D gene. The sequence was obtained from a man younger than 35 in good health. Some clones in this sample may be carry-over from other donors' samples. The CDR3 region has the sequence CASSPPGRSDSGYEQYF. The bases are TGTGCCAGCAGTCCCCCGGGCAGGTCGGATTCAGGGTACGAGCAGTACTTC.